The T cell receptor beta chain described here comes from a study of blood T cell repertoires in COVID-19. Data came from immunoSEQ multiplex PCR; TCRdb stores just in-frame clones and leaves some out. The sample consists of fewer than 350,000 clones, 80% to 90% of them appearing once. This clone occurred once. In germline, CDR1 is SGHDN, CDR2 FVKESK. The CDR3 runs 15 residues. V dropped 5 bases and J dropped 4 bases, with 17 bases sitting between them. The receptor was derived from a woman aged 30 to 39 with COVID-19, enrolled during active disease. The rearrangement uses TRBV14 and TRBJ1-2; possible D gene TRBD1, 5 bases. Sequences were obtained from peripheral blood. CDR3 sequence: CASSKTTDALYGYTF. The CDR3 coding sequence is TGTGCCAGCAGCAAAACGACAGACGCCCTCTATGGCTACACCTTC.